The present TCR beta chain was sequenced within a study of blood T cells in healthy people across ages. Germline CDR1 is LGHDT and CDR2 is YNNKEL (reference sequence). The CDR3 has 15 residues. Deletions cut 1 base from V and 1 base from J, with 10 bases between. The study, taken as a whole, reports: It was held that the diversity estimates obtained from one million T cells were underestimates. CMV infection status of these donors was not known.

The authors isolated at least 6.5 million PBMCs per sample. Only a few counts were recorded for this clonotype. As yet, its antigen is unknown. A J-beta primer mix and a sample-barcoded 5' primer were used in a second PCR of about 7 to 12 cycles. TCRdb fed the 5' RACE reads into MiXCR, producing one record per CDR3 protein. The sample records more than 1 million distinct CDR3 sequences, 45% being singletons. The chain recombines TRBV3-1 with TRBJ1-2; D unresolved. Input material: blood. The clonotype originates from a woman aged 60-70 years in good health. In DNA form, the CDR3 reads TGTGCCAGCAGCCAAGGACCGATCATTAACTATGGCTACACCTTC. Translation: CASSQGPIINYGYTF.